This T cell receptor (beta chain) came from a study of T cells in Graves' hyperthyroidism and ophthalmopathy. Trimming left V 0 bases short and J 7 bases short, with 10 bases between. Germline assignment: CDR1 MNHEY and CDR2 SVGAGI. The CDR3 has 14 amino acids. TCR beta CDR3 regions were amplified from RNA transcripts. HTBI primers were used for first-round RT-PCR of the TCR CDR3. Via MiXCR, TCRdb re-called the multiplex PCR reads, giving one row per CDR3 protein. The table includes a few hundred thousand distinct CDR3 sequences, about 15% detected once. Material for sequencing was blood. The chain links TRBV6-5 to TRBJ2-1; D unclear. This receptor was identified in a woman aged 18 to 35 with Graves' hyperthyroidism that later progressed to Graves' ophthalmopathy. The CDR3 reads CASSYSFMRNEQFF. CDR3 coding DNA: TGTGCCAGCAGTTACTCGTTTATGAGGAATGAGCAGTTCTTC.